This T cell receptor (beta chain) was profiled in a study of identical twins listed by TCRdb under 2016. In terms of the full investigation: The study deep-sequenced TCR alpha and beta repertoires from monozygotic twins, unrelated adults of various ages and cord blood to test whether fetal clonotypes persist. To rule out contamination, replicate twin experiments were performed at different times with different library preparation protocols.

Library construction relied on 5' RACE. The instrument was an Illumina HiSeq 2000. Template switching added a universal primer binding site, and the final cDNA carried a unique molecular identifier that allowed TCR cDNA molecules to be counted accurately. Specific primers in the conserved constant-segment region were used to synthesize first-strand cDNA for the TCR alpha and beta chains. To control for contamination, each cDNA library was double barcoded with a SMART-Mk sample barcode plus Illumina barcodes. TruSeq adapter sequences, together with Illumina sample barcodes, were added in two successive PCR steps. The Illumina HiSeq platform was used with custom primers to sequence TCR alpha and beta cDNA libraries. The paper's data handling went like this. Raw reads were processed with MiGEC to extract unique molecular identifiers, and MiXCR was used to determine CDR3 positions. For each individual, recombination models were inferred using an EM algorithm with the repgenHMM and IGoR tools. Shared clonotypes were analyzed with the tcR package in R, and sharing was normalized by the product of cloneset sizes. To study raw recombination without the effects of thymic and clonal selection, out-of-frame nonproductive sequences were analyzed. TCRdb took the public reads, trimmed them with fastp at Q25, ran MiXCR for clone calling and kept in-frame beta chains. CDR3 protein sequences are deduplicated, and each keeps its most common genes and DNA. The V and J calls shown here were made by TCRdb, not taken from the authors' results. The sample has 570,000 or so distinct CDR3 sequences on record, roughly 9.5% of them singletons. The ten largest clones add up to approximately 3.2% of the sample.

All donors were healthy Caucasians. The twin cohort comprised three pairs of female monozygotic twins, all aged about 18 to 30 years. The RNA used for TCR libraries was isolated from peripheral blood mononuclear cells. V and J are truncated by 6 bases and 3 bases respectively, leaving an intervening sequence of 15 bases. From the cysteine up to the phenylalanine, the CDR3 has a length of 13 residues. Only the CDR3 region is kept as DNA, spanning 39 bases read in frame from base 1. CDR1 and CDR2, looked up from the germline V gene (reference sequence), are DFQATT and SNEGSKA. Paper-wide results and their limitations: Excess twin sharing in beta out-of-frame sequences was weaker because fewer shared sequences lowered the signal-to-noise ratio. Compared with coincidental sharing between unrelated individuals, out-of-frame TCR alpha sequences shared between twins had an excess of sequences with low generation probability. Invariant T cells such as MAIT and iNKT could partly confound zero-insertion analyses, though diverse VJ usage argued against this for most clonotypes. Because the same donors could not be followed over many years, the conclusions depended on cross-sectional statistical analysis. Fewer insertions were carried by abundant cord blood beta clonotypes; a weaker similar trend was observed in young adult naive repertoires, while no such trend was observed in memory repertoires. Recombination models systematically underestimated out-of-frame TCR alpha sharing in monozygotic twins but agreed with sharing between unrelated individuals.

Regarding this clonotype: Its antigen target is currently unknown. Base-call qualities are not available, and no considerably larger clone is one nucleotide away.

Separately, the same data were catalogued under a study of yellow fever vaccine responses in identical twins. As that second study puts it: According to the authors, in identical twins the way T cells responded to vaccination appeared partly convergent and partly personalized. In identical twins, the study followed T cell clones that responded to the vaccine with precision.

The sequence joins TRBV20-1 to TRBJ2-7; the D gene remains uncertain. The sample comprised PBMCs. The clonotype originates from a woman under 30 in good health. The CDR3 in this case is CSALGVNGYEQYF. The sequence in DNA is TGCAGTGCCCTTGGAGTGAATGGCTACGAGCAGTACTTC.